Sequencing of this T cell receptor (beta chain) was carried out in a study of graft-versus-host responses after intestinal transplantation. General study points: GvH clones turned up in recipient marrow; some had shown up first in ileum or blood.

Each mixed lymphocyte reaction held approximately 200,000 CFSE-labeled responders and approximately 200,000 irradiated violet-dye-labeled stimulators. After the reaction, the investigators sorted the proliferating CFSE-low CD3+CD4+ and CD3+CD8+ responders. The CDR3 covers 15 residues. Germline V gene data show CDR1 as MNHNY and CDR2 as SVGAGI (reference sequence). The method was immunoSEQ multiplex PCR; TCRdb's version includes in-frame clones alone and lacks a portion of them. The sample consists of fewer than 25,000 clones, about a third of them appearing once. This clone was recorded a few times. The sequences come from alloreactive CD4+ T cells from a mixed lymphocyte reaction culture, collected before transplantation. As for subset: CFSE-low proliferating T cells sorted from roughly six-day pre-transplant mixed lymphocyte reaction (GvH or HvG direction). This TCR was sampled from a human patient who was an organ donor for intestinal transplantation. J is TRBJ2-5 and V is TRBV6-6, with 7 bases identical to TRBD1. TRBJ2-7 matches the DNA end more closely, so the J call is doubtful. Here the CDR3 DNA reads TGTGCCAGCAGACTAACAGGACAGGAATACTACGAGCAGTACTTC. Protein product: CASRLTGQEYYEQYF.